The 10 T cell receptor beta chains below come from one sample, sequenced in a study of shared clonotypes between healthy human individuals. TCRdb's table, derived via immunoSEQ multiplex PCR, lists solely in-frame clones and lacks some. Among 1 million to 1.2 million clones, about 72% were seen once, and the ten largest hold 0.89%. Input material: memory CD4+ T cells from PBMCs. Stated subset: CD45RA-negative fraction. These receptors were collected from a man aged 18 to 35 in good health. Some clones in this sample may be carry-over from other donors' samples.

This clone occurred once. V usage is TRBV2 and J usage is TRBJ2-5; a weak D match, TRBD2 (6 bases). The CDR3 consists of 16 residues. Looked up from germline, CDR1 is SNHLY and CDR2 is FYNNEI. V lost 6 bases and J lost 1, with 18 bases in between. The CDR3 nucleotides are TGTGCCAGCAGGCGGGCCTCGGGAGTCTCCCAAGAGACCCAGTACTTC. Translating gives CASRRASGVSQETQYF.

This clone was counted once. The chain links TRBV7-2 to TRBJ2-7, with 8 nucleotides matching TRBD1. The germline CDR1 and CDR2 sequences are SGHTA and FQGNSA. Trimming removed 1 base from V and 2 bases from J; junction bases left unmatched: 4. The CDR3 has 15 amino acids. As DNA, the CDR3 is TGTGCCAGCAGCTTAGGACAGGGGAGGACCTACGAGCAGTACTTC. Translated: CASSLGQGRTYEQYF.

The DNA of the CDR3 is TGTGCCAGCAGCCCCACCAGGGCGGGGGAGCAGTACTTC. Translating it yields CASSPTRAGEQYF. The chain couples TRBV7-9 to TRBJ2-7; D is perhaps TRBD2 (6 bases). V lost 5 bases to trimming and J lost 7 bases, with 15 bases between them. Germline-derived CDR1 and CDR2 are SEHNR and FQNEAQ (reference sequence). The CDR3 sequence is 13 residues long. Together with reference TRBV7-9 and TRBJ2-7, the CDR3 gives the full variable domain: DTGVSQNPRHKITKRGQNVTFRCDPISEHNRLYWYRQTLGQGPEFLTYFQNEAQLEKSRLLSDRFSAERPKGSFSTLEIQRTEQGDSAMYLCASSPTRAGEQYFGPGTRLTVT.

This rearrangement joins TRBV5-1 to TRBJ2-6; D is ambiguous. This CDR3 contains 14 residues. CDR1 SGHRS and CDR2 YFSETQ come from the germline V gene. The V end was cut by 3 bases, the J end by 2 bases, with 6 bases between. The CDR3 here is CASSSYAGANVLTF. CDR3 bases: TGCGCCAGCAGCTCCTATGCTGGGGCCAACGTCCTGACTTTC. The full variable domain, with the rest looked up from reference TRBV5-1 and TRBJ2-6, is KAGVTQTPRYLIKTRGQQVTLSCSPISGHRSVSWYQQTPGQGLQFLFEYFSETQRNKGNFPGRFSGRQFSNSRSEMNVSTLELGDSALYLCASSSYAGANVLTFGAGSRLTVL.

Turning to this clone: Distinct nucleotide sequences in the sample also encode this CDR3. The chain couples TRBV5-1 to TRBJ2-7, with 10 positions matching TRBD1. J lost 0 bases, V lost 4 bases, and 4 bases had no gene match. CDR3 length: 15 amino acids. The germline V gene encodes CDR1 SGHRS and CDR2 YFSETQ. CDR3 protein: CASSPGQGLSYEQYF. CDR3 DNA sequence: TGCGCCAGCAGCCCGGGACAGGGGCTCTCCTACGAGCAGTACTTC.

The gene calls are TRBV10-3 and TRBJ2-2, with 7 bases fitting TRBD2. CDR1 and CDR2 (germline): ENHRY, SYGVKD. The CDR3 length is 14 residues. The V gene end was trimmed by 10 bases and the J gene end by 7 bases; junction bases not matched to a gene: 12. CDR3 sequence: CATNRGESSGELFF. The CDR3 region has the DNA TGTGCCACTAATCGGGGGGAGAGCAGCGGGGAGCTGTTTTTT.

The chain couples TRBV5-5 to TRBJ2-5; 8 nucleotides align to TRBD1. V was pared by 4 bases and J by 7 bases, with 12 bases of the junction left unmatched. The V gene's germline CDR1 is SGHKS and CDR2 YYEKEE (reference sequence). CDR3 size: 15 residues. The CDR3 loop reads CASSPRTGKGGTQYF. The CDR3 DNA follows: TGTGCCAGCAGCCCTAGGACAGGGAAAGGGGGGACCCAGTACTTC.

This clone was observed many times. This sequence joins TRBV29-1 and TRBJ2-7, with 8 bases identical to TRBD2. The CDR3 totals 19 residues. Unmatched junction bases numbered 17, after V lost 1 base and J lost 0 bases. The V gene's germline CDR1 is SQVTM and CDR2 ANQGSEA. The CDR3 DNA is TGCAGCGTTGAAGGGTTGCGGGAGGATTACTTCTCAAGCTCCTACGAGCAGTACTTC. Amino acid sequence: CSVEGLREDYFSSSYEQYF.

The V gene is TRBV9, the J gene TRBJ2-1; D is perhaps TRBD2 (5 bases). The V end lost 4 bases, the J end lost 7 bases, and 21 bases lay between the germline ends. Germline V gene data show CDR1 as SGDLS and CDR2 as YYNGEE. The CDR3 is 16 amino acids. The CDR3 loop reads CASSPREAPGGNEQFF. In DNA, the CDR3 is TGTGCCAGCAGCCCTAGGGAAGCCCCCGGCGGGAATGAGCAGTTCTTC.

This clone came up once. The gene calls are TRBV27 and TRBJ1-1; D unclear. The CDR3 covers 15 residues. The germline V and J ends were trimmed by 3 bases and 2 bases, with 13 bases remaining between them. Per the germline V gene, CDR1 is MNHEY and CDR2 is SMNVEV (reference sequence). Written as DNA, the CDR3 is TGTGCCAGCAGTTTTTATCGGAGCATTAACACTGAAGCTTTCTTT. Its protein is CASSFYRSINTEAFF.